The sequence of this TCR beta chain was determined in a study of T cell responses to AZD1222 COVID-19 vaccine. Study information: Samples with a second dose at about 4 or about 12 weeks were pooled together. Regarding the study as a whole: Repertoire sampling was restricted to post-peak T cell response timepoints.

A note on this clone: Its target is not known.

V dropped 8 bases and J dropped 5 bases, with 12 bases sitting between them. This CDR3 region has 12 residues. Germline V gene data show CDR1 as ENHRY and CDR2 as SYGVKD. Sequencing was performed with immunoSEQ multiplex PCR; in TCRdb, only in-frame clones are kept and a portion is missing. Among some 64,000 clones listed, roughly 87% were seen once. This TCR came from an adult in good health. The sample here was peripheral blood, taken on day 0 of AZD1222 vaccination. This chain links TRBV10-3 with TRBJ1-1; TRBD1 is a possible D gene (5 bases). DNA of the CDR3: TGTGCCATCGGGCAGGGCGAGACTGAAGCTTTCTTT. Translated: CAIGQGETEAFF.